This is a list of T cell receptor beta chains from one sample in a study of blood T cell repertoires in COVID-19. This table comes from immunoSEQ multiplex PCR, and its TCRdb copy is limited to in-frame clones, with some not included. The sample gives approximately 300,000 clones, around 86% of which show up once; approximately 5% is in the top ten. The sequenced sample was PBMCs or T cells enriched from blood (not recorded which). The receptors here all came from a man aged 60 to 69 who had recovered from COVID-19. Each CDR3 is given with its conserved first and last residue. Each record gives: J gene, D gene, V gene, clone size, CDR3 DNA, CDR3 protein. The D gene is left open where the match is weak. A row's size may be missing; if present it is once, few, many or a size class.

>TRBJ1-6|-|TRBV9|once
TGTGCCAGCAGCGTAGACCCTACCTCCTATAATTCACCCCTCCACTTT
CASSVDPTSYNSPLHF
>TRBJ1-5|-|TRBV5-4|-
TGTGCCAGCAGCTTGGGACAGGACGGGCCCCAGCATTTT
CASSLGQDGPQHF
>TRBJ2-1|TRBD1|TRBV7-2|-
TGTGCCAGCAGCTCCGTTAACAGGGGTGCCTACAATGAGCAGTTCTTC
CASSSVNRGAYNEQFF
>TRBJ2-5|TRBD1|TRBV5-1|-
TGCGCCAGCGAAGGGGGACAGGGGCCGCAAGAGACCCAGTACTTC
CASEGGQGPQETQYF
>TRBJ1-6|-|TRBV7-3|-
TGTGCCAGCAGCGGCCCTAATTCACCCCTCCACTTT
CASSGPNSPLHF
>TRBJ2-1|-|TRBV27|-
TGTGCCAGCAGTTTACGGGTTCCCTCCTACAATGAGCAGTTCTTC
CASSLRVPSYNEQFF
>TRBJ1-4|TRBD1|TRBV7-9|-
TGTGCCAGCAGGACAGGGGGAGTAAATGAAAAACTGTTTTTT
CASRTGGVNEKLFF
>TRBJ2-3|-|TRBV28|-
TGTGCCAGCAGTCGCCTGGAGCGGAGCACAGATACGCAGTATTTT
CASSRLERSTDTQYF
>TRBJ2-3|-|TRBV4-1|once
TGCGCCAGCAGCCAAGTTATTCAGCGGAGCACAGATACGCAGTATTTT
CASSQVIQRSTDTQYF
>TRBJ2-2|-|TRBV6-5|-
TGTGCCAGCAGTTTCAGGGGCCTCACCGGGGAGCTGTTTTTT
CASSFRGLTGELFF